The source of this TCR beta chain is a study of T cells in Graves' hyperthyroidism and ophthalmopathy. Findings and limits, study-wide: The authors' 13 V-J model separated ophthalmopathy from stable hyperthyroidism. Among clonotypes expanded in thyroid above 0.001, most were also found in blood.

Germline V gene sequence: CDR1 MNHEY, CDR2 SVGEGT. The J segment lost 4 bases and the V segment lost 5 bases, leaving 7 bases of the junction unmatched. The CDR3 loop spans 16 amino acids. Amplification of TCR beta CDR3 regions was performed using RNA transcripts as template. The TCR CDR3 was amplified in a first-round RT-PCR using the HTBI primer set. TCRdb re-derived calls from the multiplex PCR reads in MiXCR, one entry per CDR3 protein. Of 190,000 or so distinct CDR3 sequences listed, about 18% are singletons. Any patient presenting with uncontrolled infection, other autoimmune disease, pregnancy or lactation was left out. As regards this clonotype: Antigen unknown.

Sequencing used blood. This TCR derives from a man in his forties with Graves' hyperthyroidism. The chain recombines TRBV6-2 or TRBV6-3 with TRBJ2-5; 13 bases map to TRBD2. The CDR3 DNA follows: TGTGCCAGCAGTGGAGGGACTAGCGGGGTGTTAGAGACCCAGTACTTC. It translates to CASSGGTSGVLETQYF.